The rows below give T cell receptor beta chains drawn from one sample of a study of T cell responses to AZD1222 COVID-19 vaccine. Produced via immunoSEQ multiplex PCR; TCRdb's table is partial and in-frame only. The repertoire consists of approximately 190,000 clones, with roughly 93% occurring once and the leading ten covering roughly 0.99%. The sequencing here drew on peripheral blood, taken on day 0 of AZD1222 vaccination. These receptors all come from an adult in good health. Both conserved end residues are part of each CDR3. Fields, in order: clone size, D gene, V gene, J gene, CDR3 DNA, CDR3 protein. D genes are given only for firm matches. Only part of the rows carry a size: once, few, many, or a class if the clone is expanded.

clone_size: .
d_call: .
v_call: TRBV5-4
j_call: TRBJ1-1
cdr3_nt: TGTGCCAGCAGACAAGGGGGCACTGAAGCTTTCTTT
cdr3_aa: CASRQGGTEAFF

clone_size: .
d_call: TRBD1
v_call: TRBV28
j_call: TRBJ2-2
cdr3_nt: TGTGCCAGCAGTCCAAATCCCGACAGGGTTAACACCGGGGAGCTGTTTTTT
cdr3_aa: CASSPNPDRVNTGELFF

clone_size: few
d_call: .
v_call: TRBV28
j_call: TRBJ1-2
cdr3_nt: TGTGCCAGCAGTTTGTTAGGAGGCCTCGGCTACACCTTC
cdr3_aa: CASSLLGGLGYTF

clone_size: .
d_call: .
v_call: TRBV29-1
j_call: TRBJ2-6
cdr3_nt: TGCAGCGTTGGAGGGGGAGCGGAGTCTGGGGCCAACGTCCTGACTTTC
cdr3_aa: CSVGGGAESGANVLTF

clone_size: .
d_call: TRBD1
v_call: TRBV6-6
j_call: TRBJ1-4
cdr3_nt: TGTGCCAGCAGAGATACCGGGACAGGGTATGAAAAACTGTTTTTT
cdr3_aa: CASRDTGTGYEKLFF

clone_size: .
d_call: .
v_call: TRBV15
j_call: TRBJ2-5
cdr3_nt: TGTGCCACCAGCAGAGATCTGCGGACACAAGAGACCCAGTACTTC
cdr3_aa: CATSRDLRTQETQYF

clone_size: .
d_call: .
v_call: TRBV4-1
j_call: TRBJ1-6
cdr3_nt: TGCGCCAGCAGCCAAGGGGGAGGGTCGCATTCACCCCTCCACTTT
cdr3_aa: CASSQGGGSHSPLHF

clone_size: .
d_call: TRBD2
v_call: TRBV27
j_call: TRBJ2-7
cdr3_nt: TGTGCCAGCAGTTCCTTTACAGGGGCACTACTAGCGGGAGGGAGCGAGCAGTACTTC
cdr3_aa: CASSSFTGALLAGGSEQYF

clone_size: .
d_call: .
v_call: TRBV23-1
j_call: TRBJ1-2
cdr3_nt: TGCGCCAGCACAGGCAGGGGAAGGGGGGACTATGGCTACACCTTC
cdr3_aa: CASTGRGRGDYGYTF

clone_size: .
d_call: .
v_call: TRBV3-1/TRBV3-2
j_call: TRBJ2-3
cdr3_nt: TGTGCCAGCAGCCCAAGATATTATCGAGATACGCAGTATTTT
cdr3_aa: CASSPRYYRDTQYF

clone_size: .
d_call: TRBD1
v_call: TRBV6-5
j_call: TRBJ1-1
cdr3_nt: TGTGCCAGCAGTTACCAGACAGGGGCCAACACTGAAGCTTTCTTT
cdr3_aa: CASSYQTGANTEAFF

clone_size: .
d_call: TRBD1
v_call: TRBV10-3
j_call: TRBJ1-2
cdr3_nt: TGTGCCTGTACGACAGGGGGAAGTAAAGGCTACACCTTC
cdr3_aa: CACTTGGSKGYTF

clone_size: .
d_call: TRBD2
v_call: TRBV4-1
j_call: TRBJ2-1
cdr3_nt: TGCGCCAGCAGCCAAGGAGGACTAGCGGGAGTACGGGAATGGAATGAGCAGTTCTTC
cdr3_aa: CASSQGGLAGVREWNEQFF

clone_size: .
d_call: .
v_call: TRBV18
j_call: TRBJ1-2
cdr3_nt: TGTGCCAGCTCACCACTCGAGGGGGGCTACACCTTC
cdr3_aa: CASSPLEGGYTF

clone_size: .
d_call: TRBD1
v_call: TRBV6-5
j_call: TRBJ2-3
cdr3_nt: TGTGCCAGCAGTTTCCGCGACAGGGTGACAGATACGCAGTATTTT
cdr3_aa: CASSFRDRVTDTQYF

clone_size: .
d_call: .
v_call: TRBV2
j_call: TRBJ1-3
cdr3_nt: TGTGCCAGCAGTGCCCAGGGCTCTGGAAACACCATATATTTT
cdr3_aa: CASSAQGSGNTIYF

clone_size: .
d_call: .
v_call: TRBV6-6
j_call: TRBJ1-2
cdr3_nt: TGTGCCAGCAGTTACGCGGCAAGCTGGAGCTATGGCTACACCTTC
cdr3_aa: CASSYAASWSYGYTF

clone_size: once
d_call: TRBD1
v_call: TRBV18
j_call: TRBJ1-4
cdr3_nt: TGTGCCAGCTCACCTAACCCACGGACAGGGGGGAATGAAAAACTGTTTTTT
cdr3_aa: CASSPNPRTGGNEKLFF

clone_size: .
d_call: TRBD2
v_call: TRBV3-1/TRBV3-2
j_call: TRBJ2-3
cdr3_nt: TGTGCCAGCAGCCAAGAGGGACTAGCGGGGGGGGGCACAGATACGCAGTATTTT
cdr3_aa: CASSQEGLAGGGTDTQYF

clone_size: .
d_call: TRBD1
v_call: TRBV7-3
j_call: TRBJ2-2
cdr3_nt: TGTGCCAGCAGAGAAGGGGGCGGGTCCACCGGGGAGCTGTTTTTT
cdr3_aa: CASREGGGSTGELFF

clone_size: .
d_call: TRBD2
v_call: TRBV29-1
j_call: TRBJ2-7
cdr3_nt: TGCAGCGTTGACGGTAGCGGGAGCGGCTACGAGCAGTACTTC
cdr3_aa: CSVDGSGSGYEQYF

clone_size: .
d_call: .
v_call: TRBV19
j_call: TRBJ1-5
cdr3_nt: TGTGCCAGTAGTATAGTGAGGTCGGGTGCAGGGCCCCAGCATTTT
cdr3_aa: CASSIVRSGAGPQHF

clone_size: .
d_call: .
v_call: TRBV3-1/TRBV3-2
j_call: TRBJ1-2
cdr3_nt: TGTGCCAGCAGCCAAGGGAGGAGGACCGATATCACCTTC
cdr3_aa: CASSQGRRTDITF

clone_size: .
d_call: .
v_call: TRBV15
j_call: TRBJ1-5
cdr3_nt: TGTGCCACCAGCAGTACCCAGGCCTATCAGCCCCAGCATTTT
cdr3_aa: CATSSTQAYQPQHF

clone_size: .
d_call: .
v_call: TRBV7-2
j_call: TRBJ1-6
cdr3_nt: TGTGCCAGCAGCTCGGCCAGGGTCGGTTCACCCCTCCACTTT
cdr3_aa: CASSSARVGSPLHF

clone_size: .
d_call: .
v_call: TRBV3-1/TRBV3-2
j_call: TRBJ1-2
cdr3_nt: TGTGCCAGCAGCCAAGAGGGCCAGGGGAAAAGCTACACCTTC
cdr3_aa: CASSQEGQGKSYTF

clone_size: .
d_call: .
v_call: TRBV5-1
j_call: TRBJ2-1
cdr3_nt: TGCGCCAGCAGCTGGGACGCCCACAATGAGCAGTTCTTC
cdr3_aa: CASSWDAHNEQFF

clone_size: once
d_call: .
v_call: TRBV19
j_call: TRBJ1-2
cdr3_nt: TGTGCCAGTCAGACAGGAGGAAGCTATGGCTACACCTTC
cdr3_aa: CASQTGGSYGYTF

clone_size: .
d_call: TRBD2
v_call: TRBV2
j_call: TRBJ2-2
cdr3_nt: TGTGCCAGCAGTGCGTCCGCTAGGACTAGCGGGGTGAAGACCGGGGAGCTGTTTTTT
cdr3_aa: CASSASARTSGVKTGELFF

clone_size: once
d_call: TRBD1
v_call: TRBV29-1
j_call: TRBJ2-7
cdr3_nt: TGCAGCGTTGGGGGACAGACGTACGAGCAGTACTTC
cdr3_aa: CSVGGQTYEQYF

clone_size: .
d_call: TRBD2
v_call: TRBV11-2
j_call: TRBJ2-7
cdr3_nt: TGTGCCAGCAGCTTAGCGGGGGGGAACTACGAGCAGTACTTC
cdr3_aa: CASSLAGGNYEQYF

clone_size: .
d_call: .
v_call: TRBV20-1
j_call: TRBJ2-2
cdr3_nt: TGCAGTGCTAGTAGGACTGCTACCGGGGAGCTGTTTTTT
cdr3_aa: CSASRTATGELFF

clone_size: .
d_call: .
v_call: TRBV5-5
j_call: TRBJ1-6
cdr3_nt: TGTGCCAGCAGCCTCCGTTTGCCAGGGGATAATTCACCCCTCCACTTT
cdr3_aa: CASSLRLPGDNSPLHF

clone_size: .
d_call: TRBD1
v_call: TRBV7-2
j_call: TRBJ2-7
cdr3_nt: TGTGCCAGTAGAAACAGGGACAGGGGCCAGCAGTACTTC
cdr3_aa: CASRNRDRGQQYF

clone_size: .
d_call: TRBD2
v_call: TRBV15
j_call: TRBJ2-1
cdr3_nt: TGTGCCACCAGCAACCTAGCCCTAGCGGCCTTTTACAATGAGCAGTTCTTC
cdr3_aa: CATSNLALAAFYNEQFF

clone_size: once
d_call: TRBD2
v_call: TRBV5-1
j_call: TRBJ2-3
cdr3_nt: TGCGCCAGCACCTTCAACGGACTAGCCACAGATACGCAGTATTTT
cdr3_aa: CASTFNGLATDTQYF

clone_size: .
d_call: .
v_call: TRBV28
j_call: TRBJ1-3
cdr3_nt: TGTGCCAGCAGTTTAGCAAACAGCCCTGGAAACACCATATATTTT
cdr3_aa: CASSLANSPGNTIYF

clone_size: once
d_call: TRBD2
v_call: TRBV28
j_call: TRBJ2-7
cdr3_nt: TGTGCCAGCAGAAGATCGGGAGGGGACTACGAGCAGTACTTC
cdr3_aa: CASRRSGGDYEQYF

clone_size: .
d_call: TRBD1
v_call: TRBV24-1
j_call: TRBJ2-2
cdr3_nt: TGTGCCACCAGTGATAATTCGGGACAGGGGGCTTTCTACGGGGCCGGGGAGCTGTTTTTT
cdr3_aa: CATSDNSGQGAFYGAGELFF

clone_size: .
d_call: TRBD1
v_call: TRBV5-1
j_call: TRBJ2-7
cdr3_nt: TGCGCCAGCAGCTCTCAACAGGGGGCGACCTACGAGCAGTACTTC
cdr3_aa: CASSSQQGATYEQYF

clone_size: .
d_call: .
v_call: TRBV10-3
j_call: TRBJ2-1
cdr3_nt: TGTGCCACCGGCGAATTTGAGCGGGCGGATGAGCAGTTCTTC
cdr3_aa: CATGEFERADEQFF

clone_size: .
d_call: .
v_call: TRBV19
j_call: TRBJ2-1
cdr3_nt: TGTGCCAGTAGTCTGCAGGGTGTAAATGAGCAGTTCTTC
cdr3_aa: CASSLQGVNEQFF

clone_size: .
d_call: .
v_call: TRBV5-6
j_call: TRBJ2-3
cdr3_nt: TGTGCCAGCAGCTTCGTAGCGGCTAGCACAGATACGCAGTATTTT
cdr3_aa: CASSFVAASTDTQYF

clone_size: .
d_call: .
v_call: TRBV6-2/TRBV6-3
j_call: TRBJ2-1
cdr3_nt: TGTGCCAGCAGTCCCGAGTTGACAGCTTACAATGAGCAGTTCTTC
cdr3_aa: CASSPELTAYNEQFF

clone_size: .
d_call: TRBD2
v_call: TRBV5-1
j_call: TRBJ2-1
cdr3_nt: TGCGCCAGCAGCGAGGGACTACCCGTATTCAATGAGCAGTTCTTC
cdr3_aa: CASSEGLPVFNEQFF

clone_size: .
d_call: .
v_call: TRBV21-1
j_call: TRBJ1-4
cdr3_nt: TGTGCCAGCAGCAAAGGAGGGGGTGGCGCCCCTCCAGGAAAACTGTTTTTT
cdr3_aa: CASSKGGGGAPPGKLFF

clone_size: .
d_call: .
v_call: TRBV27
j_call: TRBJ2-1
cdr3_nt: TGTGCCAGCTCCCTAGGCAAAAGCTCCTACAATGAGCAGTTCTTC
cdr3_aa: CASSLGKSSYNEQFF

clone_size: .
d_call: TRBD1
v_call: TRBV9
j_call: TRBJ2-2
cdr3_nt: TGTGCCAGCAGCGTCAGAACAGGGGCAATCACCGGGGAGCTGTTTTTT
cdr3_aa: CASSVRTGAITGELFF

clone_size: .
d_call: TRBD2
v_call: TRBV5-1
j_call: TRBJ2-5
cdr3_nt: TGCGCCAGCAGCTTGAACGGGGGGGAAGAGACCCAGTACTTC
cdr3_aa: CASSLNGGEETQYF

clone_size: .
d_call: .
v_call: TRBV7-9
j_call: TRBJ1-2
cdr3_nt: TGTGCCAGCAGCGCAAACAGGGAAAACTATGGCTACACCTTC
cdr3_aa: CASSANRENYGYTF

clone_size: once
d_call: .
v_call: TRBV19
j_call: TRBJ1-5
cdr3_nt: TGTGCCAGTAGGACAACTTATAGCAATCAGCCCCAGCATTTT
cdr3_aa: CASRTTYSNQPQHF

clone_size: few
d_call: TRBD2
v_call: TRBV5-1
j_call: TRBJ2-7
cdr3_nt: TGCGCCAGCAGCTTGAAAAGCGGGGGTTCTCCCTACGAGCAGTACTTC
cdr3_aa: CASSLKSGGSPYEQYF